One TCR beta chain is described in this entry. As yet, its antigen is unknown. At one of its ends the junction is not consistent with the germline gene, which may arise from a read error. Drawing of peripheral blood yielded 7.5 to 10 milliliters from each donor. These data come from a study of blood T cells in healthy people across ages. The CDR3 is 15 residues long. Per germline, CDR1 SGHKS and CDR2 YYEKEE (reference sequence). General study points: Comparison with aged donors showed that long-lived donors had more naive CD4+ cells and higher diversity. Age advanced and TCR beta diversity per million T cells fell, roughly linearly.

The authors ran a second PCR of roughly 6 to 11 cycles using a sample-barcoded 5' primer and a J-beta primer mix. TCRdb used MiXCR to reprocess the 5' RACE reads, holding one entry per CDR3 protein. The repertoire holds 870,000 or so distinct CDR3 sequences, with around 28% as singletons. The source of this sequence is a woman at least 80 years old in good health. The sequencing sample was made of blood. The V gene is TRBV5-5, the J gene TRBJ2-1, with D possibly matching TRBD1 (7 bases). The CDR3 nucleotides read TGTACCAGCAGCTTGGAGGGGGCTGGCTACAATGAGCAGTTCTTC. This encodes CTSSLEGAGYNEQFF.